The clone carrying this T cell receptor (beta chain) was detected ten times or more. Its antigen is unknown. This may be a read error, as it is one base from a much larger clone. The data are from a study of T cells in Graves' hyperthyroidism and ophthalmopathy. Study-wide results and limits: Ophthalmopathy and stable hyperthyroidism were separated by a 13 V-J model.

This CDR3 region has 15 residues. V lost 5 bases, J lost 2 bases, and 16 bases lay in between. Germline lookup yields CDR1 SGHAT and CDR2 FQNNGV. RNA transcripts gave rise to amplified TCR beta CDR3 regions. First-round RT-PCR of the TCR CDR3 relied on the HTBI primer set. TCRdb reprocessed the multiplex PCR reads via MiXCR and lists one record per CDR3 protein. The sample records some 24,000 distinct CDR3 sequences, roughly 49% being singletons. Newly diagnosed hyperthyroidism, duration under 2 months, in patients aged 18 to 65. This clonotype was obtained from a woman aged 40-49 years with Graves' hyperthyroidism that later progressed to Graves' ophthalmopathy. The sample taken for sequencing was blood. The chain carries TRBV11-2 and TRBJ2-7; D remains ambiguous. The CDR3 reads CASSPTDRVAYEQYF. The CDR3 nucleotides read TGTGCCAGCAGCCCCACCGATCGAGTAGCCTACGAGCAGTACTTC.